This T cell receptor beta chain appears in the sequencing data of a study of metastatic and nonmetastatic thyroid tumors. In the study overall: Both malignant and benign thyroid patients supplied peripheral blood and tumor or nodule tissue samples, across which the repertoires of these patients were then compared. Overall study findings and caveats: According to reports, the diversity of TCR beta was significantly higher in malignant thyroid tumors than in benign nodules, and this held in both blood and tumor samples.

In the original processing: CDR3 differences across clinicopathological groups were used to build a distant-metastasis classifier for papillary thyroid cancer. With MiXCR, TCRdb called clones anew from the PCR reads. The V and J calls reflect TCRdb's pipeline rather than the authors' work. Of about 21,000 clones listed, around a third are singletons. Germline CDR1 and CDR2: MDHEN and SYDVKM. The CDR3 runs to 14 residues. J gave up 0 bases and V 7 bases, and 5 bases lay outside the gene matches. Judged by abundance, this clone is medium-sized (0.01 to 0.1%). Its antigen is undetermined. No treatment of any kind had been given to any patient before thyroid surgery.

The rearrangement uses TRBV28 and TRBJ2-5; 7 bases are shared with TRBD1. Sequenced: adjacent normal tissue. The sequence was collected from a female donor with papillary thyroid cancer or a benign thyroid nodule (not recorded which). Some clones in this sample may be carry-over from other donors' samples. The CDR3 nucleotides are TGTGCCAGCACCCAGACAGGGTACCAAGAGACCCAGTACTTC. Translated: CASTQTGYQETQYF.